Presented here are 18 T cell receptor beta chains from one specimen sequenced in a study of technical replicates of blood from a handful of donors. Clones were sequenced by immunoSEQ multiplex PCR, and TCRdb holds only the in-frame ones, with some missing. There are around 63,000 clones in the sample; roughly 98% occur only once, and roughly 0.15% lies in the top ten. What was sequenced was T cells isolated from PBMCs. Every receptor here comes from a human donor in good health.

This clone was recorded only once. The chain joins TRBV4-2 to TRBJ2-7; a possible D gene is TRBD1 (5 bases). V was shortened by 0 bases and J by 3 bases, with 9 bases between the two germline ends. The CDR3 is 14 amino acids. Germline assignment: CDR1 LGHNA and CDR2 YNFKEQ. CDR3 DNA: TGTGCCAGCAGCCAAGATTTCAGGGACTACGAGCAGTACTTC. It specifies CASSQDFRDYEQYF.

The V and J genes are TRBV28 and TRBJ2-5, with D possibly TRBD1 on 6 matching bases. The germline V gene has CDR1 MDHEN and CDR2 SYDVKM. V shed 6 bases and J shed 2 bases, with 13 bases lying between them. The CDR3 loop spans 14 amino acids. The CDR3 sequence is CASRQGTRQETQYF. As DNA, the CDR3 is TGTGCCAGCAGACAGGGAACAAGACAAGAGACCCAGTACTTC.

The chain's CDR3 is CAWTPAGVATEAFF. Here the CDR3 DNA reads TGTGCCTGGACCCCGGCCGGGGTTGCCACTGAAGCTTTCTTT. The J gene is TRBJ1-1, the V gene TRBV30; no clear D. From germline, CDR1 is GTSNPN and CDR2 SVGIG (reference sequence). V was pared by 4 bases and J by 4 bases, with 16 bases between. The CDR3 loop spans 14 amino acids.

This clone was observed a single time. This rearrangement joins TRBV9 to TRBJ2-1; 7 positions match TRBD2. Trimming cost V 4 bases and J 4 bases; bases outside gene matches: 14. Germline values: CDR1 SGDLS, CDR2 YYNGEE. The length of the CDR3 is 17 residues. For the CDR3, the DNA is TGTGCCAGCAGCCCACCGCCGGAGCGGGACGTTTACAATGAGCAGTTCTTC. Protein product: CASSPPPERDVYNEQFF.

This clone appeared once. V and J are TRBV11-3 and TRBJ2-2; 9 bases line up with TRBD1. After removal of 5 bases from V and 6 bases from J, the junction contained 4 bases not matched to a gene. CDR3 length equals 14 residues. CDR1 is SGHNT, CDR2 YENEEA, per germline. This chain's CDR3 is CASSLRDRAGELFF. As DNA, the CDR3 is TGTGCCAGCAGCCTCCGGGACAGGGCCGGGGAGCTGTTTTTT. Supplemented by reference TRBV11-3 and TRBJ2-2, the full variable domain reads EAGVVQSPRYKIIEKKQPVAFWCNPISGHNTLYWYLQNLGQGPELLIRYENEEAVDDSQLPKDRFSAERLKGVDSTLKIQPAELGDSAVYLCASSLRDRAGELFFGEGSRLTVL.

This chain links TRBV4-1 with TRBJ2-7; 11 nucleotides align to TRBD1. The CDR3 consists of 14 residues. CDR1 and CDR2 from the germline V gene are MGHRA and YSYEKL. V shed 3 bases and J 4 bases; nucleotides not matched to a gene: 2. Here the CDR3 DNA reads TGCGCCAGCAGCCAGGACAGGGGGCCTTACGAGCAGTACTTC. Residues: CASSQDRGPYEQYF.

This chain joins TRBV7-2 and TRBJ2-1, with 9 bases aligning to TRBD2. The CDR3 sequence is 15 residues long. The V gene's germline CDR1 is SGHTA and CDR2 FQGNSA. Germline trimming cut 4 bases from V and 7 bases from J; bases unmatched to any gene: 8. CDR3 residues: CASSYVGTSPNEQFF. The CDR3 DNA reads as TGTGCCAGCAGCTACGTAGGGACTAGCCCTAATGAGCAGTTCTTC.

This sequence joins TRBV7-9 and TRBJ2-7, with 13 bases fitting TRBD2. The CDR3 extends over 15 amino acids. Germline values: CDR1 SEHNR, CDR2 FQNEAQ (reference sequence). V lost 4 bases, J lost 4 bases, and 4 bases stayed unmatched. The CDR3 here is CASSSGTSGTYEQYF. The CDR3 nucleotides are TGTGCCAGCAGCTCCGGGACTAGCGGGACTTACGAGCAGTACTTC.

V is TRBV28 and J is TRBJ1-5, with D maybe TRBD1 (6 bases). V was shortened by 6 bases and J by 3 bases, with 12 bases between the two germline ends. The CDR3 length is 14 residues. Germline V gene sequence: CDR1 MDHEN, CDR2 SYDVKM. CDR3 sequence reads: CASRVGGSNQPQHF. CDR3 nucleotide sequence: TGTGCCAGCAGGGTAGGGGGTTCCAATCAGCCCCAGCATTTT. The full variable domain, its missing parts supplied by reference TRBV28 and TRBJ1-5, is DVKVTQSSRYLVKRTGEKVFLECVQDMDHENMFWYRQDPGLGLRLIYFSYDVKMKEKGDIPEGYSVSREKKERFSLILESASTNQTSMYLCASRVGGSNQPQHFGDGTRLSIL.

The CDR3 spells CAISETPGQETQYF. The DNA for the CDR3 is TGTGCCATCAGTGAGACACCGGGACAAGAGACCCAGTACTTC. The genes are TRBV10-3 and TRBJ2-5; TRBD2 is a possible D gene (5 bases). With 2 bases removed from V and 2 bases from J, the gap between germline ends came to 9 bases. CDR1 and CDR2 (germline): ENHRY, SYGVKD. The CDR3 is 14 residues long.

The chain is built from TRBV6-1 and TRBJ1-4; TRBD1 is a possible D gene (6 bases). CDR1 and CDR2 (germline): MNHNS, SASEGT. The CDR3 is made up of 13 amino acids. Trimming stripped 10 bases from V and 4 bases from J, with 13 bases between. DNA for the CDR3: TGTGCCACCGAGGACAGATATAATGAAAAACTGTTTTTT. Its translation is CATEDRYNEKLFF.

This chain joins TRBV18 and TRBJ1-2, with unresolved D. The CDR3 length is 13 residues. Trimming took off 3 bases at V and 8 bases at J, with 13 bases between the two ends. Per germline, CDR1 KGHSH and CDR2 LQKENI. The CDR3 nucleotides are TGTGCCAGCTCACCGGTCCGCTCGGAGGGCTACACCTTC. Residues: CASSPVRSEGYTF.

The chain has TRBV5-1 and TRBJ2-3; a possible D gene is TRBD1 (6 bases). This CDR3 has 15 residues. V was shortened by 2 bases and J by 0 bases, with 10 bases between the two germline ends. CDR1 and CDR2 (germline): SGHRS, YFSETQ. The CDR3 coding sequence is TGCGCCAGCAGCTTCTTTGGACAGAGCACAGATACGCAGTATTTT. This sequence encodes CASSFFGQSTDTQYF.

The V and J genes are TRBV9 and TRBJ1-6; no firm D call. Looked up from germline, CDR1 is SGDLS and CDR2 is YYNGEE. The V end lost 0 bases, the J end lost 10 bases, and 8 bases lay between the germline ends. The CDR3 extends over 13 amino acids. In DNA, the CDR3 is TGTGCCAGCAGCGTAGGAGCGGAGTCACCCCTCCACTTT. This sequence encodes CASSVGAESPLHF.

The chain has TRBV7-9 and TRBJ1-2; no clear D gene. This CDR3 contains 10 residues. V gave up 8 bases and J gave up 6 bases, with 7 bases separating them. Germline V CDR1 and CDR2: SEHNR, FQNEAQ (reference sequence). CDR3 loop: CASSGNGYTF. In nucleotides, the CDR3 is TGTGCCAGCTCAGGAAATGGCTACACCTTC.

The chain couples TRBV5-4 to TRBJ1-1; 7 positions agree with TRBD1. Losses at the gene ends were 0 bases for V and 1 base for J; bases not matched to a gene: 6. The V gene's germline CDR1 is SGHNT and CDR2 YYREEE (reference sequence). The CDR3 loop spans 16 amino acids. The CDR3 bases are TGTGCCAGCAGCTTGGACCTCGACAGGGCGAACACTGAAGCTTTCTTT. Translating gives CASSLDLDRANTEAFF.

The chain couples TRBV10-1 to TRBJ1-1; D is ambiguous. CDR1 and CDR2 (germline): WNHNN, SYGVQD (reference sequence). The CDR3 extends over 13 amino acids. V shed 2 bases and J shed 4 bases, with 8 bases lying between them. The CDR3 reads CASSERGGTEAFF. The CDR3 nucleotides read TGCGCCAGCAGTGAGAGAGGTGGCACTGAAGCTTTCTTT.

V and J are TRBV2 and TRBJ2-7, with 10 nucleotides matching TRBD2. The CDR3 is 15 residues long. Germline V gene lookup returns CDR1 SNHLY and CDR2 FYNNEI. V shed 6 bases, J shed 5 bases, and the junction held 10 bases outside the gene matches. In nucleotides, the CDR3 is TGTGCCAGCAGGAGGAGCGGGGGGGCCGGGAACGAGCAGTACTTC. Its translation: CASRRSGGAGNEQYF.